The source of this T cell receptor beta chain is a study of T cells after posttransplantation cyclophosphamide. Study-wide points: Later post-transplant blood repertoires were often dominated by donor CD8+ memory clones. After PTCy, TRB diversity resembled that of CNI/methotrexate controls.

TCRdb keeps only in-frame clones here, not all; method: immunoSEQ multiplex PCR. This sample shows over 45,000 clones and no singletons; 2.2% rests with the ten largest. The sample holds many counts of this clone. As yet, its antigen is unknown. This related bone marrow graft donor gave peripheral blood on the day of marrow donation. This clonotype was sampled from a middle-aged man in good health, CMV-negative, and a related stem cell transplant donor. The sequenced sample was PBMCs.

The CDR3 region is CASSPGLAGVYEQYF. CDR3 coding DNA: TGTGCCAGCAGCCCAGGACTAGCGGGAGTCTACGAGCAGTACTTC. The V call is TRBV5-6, the J call TRBJ2-7, with 13 bases fitting TRBD2. V shed 4 bases and J 3 bases; nucleotides not matched to a gene: 4. Germline loops: CDR1 SGHDT, CDR2 YYEEEE. This CDR3 comprises 15 residues.